The 18 T cell receptor beta chains in this list originate from one sample, sequenced in a study of shared clonotypes between healthy human individuals. The naive CD8 subset, CD45RO-negative cells positively selected for CCR7, excluded terminally differentiated effector memory CD45RA+ cells. The method was immunoSEQ multiplex PCR; TCRdb's version includes in-frame clones alone and lacks a portion of them. The profile shows millions of clones, about 92% of them singletons. What was sequenced was naive CD8+ T cells from PBMCs. The origin of the receptors is a man younger than 35 in good health. Some clones in this sample may be carry-over from other donors' samples.

About this clone: Other DNA sequences within the sample encode an identical CDR3. This rearrangement joins TRBV7-9 to TRBJ1-2; possibly TRBD1 for D (5 bases). Looked up from germline, CDR1 is SEHNR and CDR2 is FQNEAQ (reference sequence). The V end lost 1 base, the J end lost 8 bases, and 11 bases lay between the germline ends. The CDR3 extends over 13 amino acids. CDR3 bases: TGTGCCAGCAGCTTAGGGGCAGGGAACGGCTACACCTTC. The encoded protein is CASSLGAGNGYTF.

In this sample, this clone turned up a few times. The chain recombines TRBV5-1 with TRBJ1-1, with 7 bases identical to TRBD1. The germline CDR1 and CDR2 sequences are SGHRS and YFSETQ. This CDR3 comprises 15 residues. V lost 4 bases and J lost 1; bases outside the gene matches: 7. This chain's CDR3 is CASSPVWTGNTEAFF. Written as DNA, the CDR3 is TGCGCCAGCAGCCCCGTATGGACAGGGAACACTGAAGCTTTCTTT. The complete variable domain, with remaining parts taken from reference TRBV5-1 and TRBJ1-1, reads KAGVTQTPRYLIKTRGQQVTLSCSPISGHRSVSWYQQTPGQGLQFLFEYFSETQRNKGNFPGRFSGRQFSNSRSEMNVSTLELGDSALYLCASSPVWTGNTEAFFGQGTRLTVV.

The chain links TRBV15 to TRBJ2-3; D might be TRBD2 (6 bases). With 2 bases removed from V and 3 bases from J, the gap between germline ends came to 12 bases. The V gene's germline CDR1 is LNHNV and CDR2 YYDKDF (reference sequence). The CDR3 is 15 amino acids. CDR3 loop: CATSRLRGITDTQYF. The CDR3 DNA sequence: TGTGCCACCAGCAGATTGCGCGGGATAACAGATACGCAGTATTTT.

The chain has TRBV10-3 and TRBJ2-1; D uncertain. Per germline, CDR1 ENHRY and CDR2 SYGVKD. V was clipped by 2 bases and J by 3 bases, with 17 bases between them. The CDR3 has 17 residues. CDR3 in DNA: TGTGCCATCAGTGAGCGCGATCCTCAATCCCTCTACAATGAGCAGTTCTTC. Translation gives CAISERDPQSLYNEQFF.

The chain couples TRBV15 to TRBJ2-1, with D hard to call. V shed 5 bases and J shed 4 bases, with 6 bases lying between them. The CDR3 extends over 12 amino acids. Looked up from germline, CDR1 is LNHNV and CDR2 is YYDKDF (reference sequence). As DNA, the CDR3 is TGTGCCACCAGCCACTCATACAATGAGCAGTTCTTC. It codes for CATSHSYNEQFF.

This rearrangement joins TRBV5-4 to TRBJ1-1; 10 nucleotides line up with TRBD1. Germline V lookup: CDR1 SGHNT, CDR2 YYREEE (reference sequence). Trimming took 4 bases from V and 6 from J; bases not matched to a gene: 6. The CDR3 consists of 14 residues. CDR3 sequence reads: CASSVGQGGSEAFF. Written as DNA, the CDR3 is TGTGCCAGCAGCGTAGGACAGGGGGGATCTGAAGCTTTCTTT.

This sequence joins TRBV7-8 and TRBJ2-5, with D possibly being TRBD1 (6 bases). Germline V gene lookup returns CDR1 SGHVS and CDR2 FQNEAQ. The CDR3 extends over 14 amino acids. Between the trimmed V and J ends, which lost 3 bases and 2 bases, there was a span of 10 bases. CDR3 DNA sequence: TGTGCCAGCAGCTTCGGGACACTACAAGAGACCCAGTACTTC. Its protein is CASSFGTLQETQYF. The full variable domain, its missing parts supplied by reference TRBV7-8 and TRBJ2-5, is GAGVSQSPRYKVAKRGQDVALRCDPISGHVSLFWYQQALGQGPEFLTYFQNEAQLDKSGLPSDRFFAERPEGSVSTLKIQRTQQEDSAVYLCASSFGTLQETQYFGPGTRLLVL.

The chain has TRBV7-9 and TRBJ2-5; D is undetermined. CDR1 and CDR2 (germline): SEHNR, FQNEAQ (reference sequence). V lost 2 bases and J 0 bases, leaving 22 bases between the germline ends. The CDR3 spans 19 residues. CDR3 nucleotides: TGTGCCAGCAGCTTATCGGTTCTGCGGAAGATATCGTACCAAGAGACCCAGTACTTC. This sequence encodes CASSLSVLRKISYQETQYF.

The gene calls are TRBV27 and TRBJ1-1; maybe TRBD1 (5 bases). The CDR3 length is 15 residues. Trimming pared 1 base from V and 5 bases from J, leaving 14 bases between. CDR1 MNHEY and CDR2 SMNVEV come from the germline V gene (reference sequence). DNA for the CDR3: TGTGCCAGCAGTTTATGGGGGGGAGGATTGACTGAAGCTTTCTTT. Amino acids: CASSLWGGGLTEAFF.

V and J are TRBV29-1 and TRBJ2-3, with D unresolved. The CDR3 contains 9 residues. Germline V gives CDR1 SQVTM, CDR2 ANQGSEA. V lost 1 base, J lost 9 bases, and 2 bases lay in between. Here the CDR3 reads CSVEGTQYF. The CDR3 DNA is TGCAGCGTTGAAGGAACGCAGTATTTT.

With regard to this clone: The same CDR3 arises from other DNA sequences in this sample as well. The rearrangement links TRBV9 to TRBJ1-5, with a tentative D call TRBD1 (5 bases). The CDR3 spans 14 residues. CDR1 and CDR2 (germline): SGDLS, YYNGEE. V lost 3 bases and J 3 bases, leaving 10 bases between the germline ends. The CDR3 coding sequence is TGTGCCAGCAGCGCTGGGACCGTCAATCAGCCCCAGCATTTT. Translation gives CASSAGTVNQPQHF.

This sequence joins TRBV29-1 and TRBJ2-7; D gene uncertain. V lost 6 bases, J lost 1 base, and 7 bases lay in between. This CDR3 contains 11 residues. Germline CDR1 reads SQVTM; CDR2 reads ANQGSEA. CDR3 sequence: CSVSYSYEQYF. The CDR3 nucleotides are TGCAGCGTGAGCTATTCCTACGAGCAGTACTTC.

Remarks on this clone: Other DNA sequences in the same sample also yield this CDR3. The chain couples TRBV7-9 to TRBJ2-1; possibly TRBD1 for D (6 bases). The germline V gene has CDR1 SEHNR and CDR2 FQNEAQ (reference sequence). CDR3 length equals 16 residues. Trimming removed 4 bases from V and 0 bases from J, with 13 bases in between. The CDR3 sequence is CASSSSTGSSYNEQFF. The CDR3 bases are TGTGCCAGCAGCTCCAGTACAGGGAGCTCCTACAATGAGCAGTTCTTC.

This chain links TRBV29-1 with TRBJ1-1; D unclear. Germline V gene data show CDR1 as SQVTM and CDR2 as ANQGSEA. Between the trimmed V and J ends, which lost 2 bases and 6 bases, there was a span of 13 bases. The CDR3 totals 13 residues. The CDR3 loop reads CSVESNGWAEAFF. Written as DNA, the CDR3 is TGCAGCGTTGAATCGAATGGTTGGGCTGAAGCTTTCTTT.

On this clone: Other DNA sequences in this sample translate to the same CDR3. The rearrangement uses TRBV19 and TRBJ2-7; no clear D. The CDR3 consists of 14 residues. The V end lost 3 bases, the J end lost 4 bases, and 13 bases lay between the germline ends. CDR1 is LNHDA, CDR2 SQIVND, per germline (reference sequence). This CDR3 is CASSIDLEAYEQYF. Here the CDR3 DNA reads TGTGCCAGTAGTATCGACTTAGAGGCTTACGAGCAGTACTTC.

The chain carries TRBV6-6 and TRBJ1-2; D is unclear. V lost 2 bases and J lost 4, with 11 bases in between. The CDR3 runs to 14 residues. Germline CDR1 is MNHNY and CDR2 is SVGAGI (reference sequence). This CDR3 reads CASSYLSDSYGYTF. The CDR3 DNA follows: TGTGCCAGCAGTTACCTCTCAGACTCCTATGGCTACACCTTC.

V gene TRBV11-1 combines with J gene TRBJ2-7; D not resolved. The germline V gene encodes CDR1 SGHAT and CDR2 FQDESV (reference sequence). Trimming removed 2 bases at V and 2 bases at J, with 7 bases between. The CDR3 runs to 13 residues. The CDR3 DNA reads TGTGCCAGCAGCTTAAGCCTAGCCTACGAGCAGTACTTC. Translation gives CASSLSLAYEQYF.

The gene calls are TRBV4-1 and TRBJ1-4; the D gene is possibly TRBD1 (6 bases). V was clipped by 1 base and J by 7 bases, with 13 bases between them. Germline-derived CDR1 and CDR2 are MGHRA and YSYEKL. CDR3 length: 15 residues. DNA of the CDR3: TGCGCCAGCAGCCAAGTAGGGGGGATCGGTGAAAAACTGTTTTTT. Its translation is CASSQVGGIGEKLFF.